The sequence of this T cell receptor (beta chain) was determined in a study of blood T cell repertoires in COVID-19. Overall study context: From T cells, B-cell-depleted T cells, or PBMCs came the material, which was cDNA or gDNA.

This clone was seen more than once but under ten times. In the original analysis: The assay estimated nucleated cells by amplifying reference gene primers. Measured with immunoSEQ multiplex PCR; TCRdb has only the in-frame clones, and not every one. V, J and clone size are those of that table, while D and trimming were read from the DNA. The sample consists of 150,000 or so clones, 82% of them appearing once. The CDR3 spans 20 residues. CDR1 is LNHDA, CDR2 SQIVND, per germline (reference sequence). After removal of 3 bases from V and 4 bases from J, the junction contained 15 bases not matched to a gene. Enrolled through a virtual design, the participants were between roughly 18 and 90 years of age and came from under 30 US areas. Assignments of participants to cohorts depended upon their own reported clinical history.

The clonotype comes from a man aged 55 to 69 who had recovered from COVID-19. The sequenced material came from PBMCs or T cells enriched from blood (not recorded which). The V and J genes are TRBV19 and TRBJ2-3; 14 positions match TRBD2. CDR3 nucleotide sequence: TGTGCCAGTAGTATGGCCCACCGACTAGCGGGAGGGCCCCGCGCAGATACGCAGTATTTT. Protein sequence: CASSMAHRLAGGPRADTQYF.